This T cell receptor beta chain is drawn from a study of T cell repertoires in cytomegalovirus infection. As for the study in general: TCR beta signatures that were public indicated CMV infection and matching HLA type. Study-level points and caveats: CMV carriers with the relevant HLA were identified by cumulative public TCR beta family frequency.

TCRdb fed the reads into MiXCR, producing one record per CDR3 protein. Here the sample spans 200,000 or so distinct CDR3 sequences, 28% being singletons. CDR3 length: 13 amino acids. The germline CDR1 and CDR2 sequences are DFQATT and SNEGSKA (reference sequence). The V end was cut by 3 bases, the J end by 9 bases, with 12 bases between. Regarding this clonotype: Its antigen is not known.

The chain carries TRBV20-1 and TRBJ1-6; D may be TRBD1 (5 bases). Sequenced material: PBMCs. The origin of this receptor is a human donor in good health (CMV status not recorded). Some clones in this sample may be carry-over from other donors' samples. CDR3 nucleotide sequence: TGCAGTGCTAGGGTTTGGGGGGGTTCACCCCTCCACTTT. Translation: CSARVWGGSPLHF.